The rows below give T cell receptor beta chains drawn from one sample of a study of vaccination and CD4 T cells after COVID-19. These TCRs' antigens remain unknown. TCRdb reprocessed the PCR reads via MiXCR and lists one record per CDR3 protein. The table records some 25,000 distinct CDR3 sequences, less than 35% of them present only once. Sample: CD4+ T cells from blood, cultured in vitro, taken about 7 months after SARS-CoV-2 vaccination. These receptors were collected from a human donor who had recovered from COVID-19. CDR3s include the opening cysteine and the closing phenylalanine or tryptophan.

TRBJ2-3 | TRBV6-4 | CATSRESGTDTQYF
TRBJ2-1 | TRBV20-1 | CSATDGSSYNEQFF
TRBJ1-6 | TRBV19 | CASSMAGGGDSPLHF
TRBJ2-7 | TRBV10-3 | CASQGPPSGEQYF
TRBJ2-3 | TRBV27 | CASSQWTSGKTDTQYF
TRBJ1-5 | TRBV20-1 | CSASSGTGGMSNQPQHF
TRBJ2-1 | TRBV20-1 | CSARDWDSLNEQFF
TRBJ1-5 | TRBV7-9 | CASSPTGGLWQPQHF
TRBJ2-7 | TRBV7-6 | CASSLGQRAYEQYF
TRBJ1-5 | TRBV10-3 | CATTDRADNQPQHF
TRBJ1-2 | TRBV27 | CASPWGAVRVPSNYGYTF
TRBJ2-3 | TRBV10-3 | CAISQDNTDTQYF
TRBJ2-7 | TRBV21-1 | CASRKPEGLLYF
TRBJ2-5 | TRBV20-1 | CSARIRTLQETQYF
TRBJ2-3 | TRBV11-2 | CASSLTASTDTQYF
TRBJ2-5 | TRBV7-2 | CASSSRTSGRKQETQYF
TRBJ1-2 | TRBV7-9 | CASSLDIGAGYTF
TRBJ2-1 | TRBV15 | CATSRARLDDSYNEQFF
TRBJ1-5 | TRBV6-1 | CASSPKGRGQGNSGNQPQHF
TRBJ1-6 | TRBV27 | CASSFEGYDNSPLHF
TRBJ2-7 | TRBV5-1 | CASTETGAYEQYF
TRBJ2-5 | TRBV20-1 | CSARDSSSGGGAETQYF
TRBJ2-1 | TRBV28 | CASSPGFNEQFF
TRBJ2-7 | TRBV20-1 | CSARDQRLAGRGYEQYF
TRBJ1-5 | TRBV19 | CASSIGAGGNQSQHF
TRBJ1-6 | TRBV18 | CASSPQGADSGNSPLHF